These 20 T cell receptor beta chains originate from one sample sequenced in a study of shared clonotypes between healthy human individuals. The table came from immunoSEQ multiplex PCR; TCRdb's copy has only in-frame clones and leaves some out. The sample holds approximately 2,000,000 clones, around 92% seen once. Input material: naive CD4+ T cells from PBMCs. Documented subset: CD45RA+ positively selected. Source of these receptors: a man aged 18 to 30 in good health. Some clones in this sample may be carry-over from other donors' samples.

The V and J genes are TRBV5-1 and TRBJ2-3; the D is unclear. CDR1 is SGHRS and CDR2 is YFSETQ in the germline V gene. V gave up 0 bases and J gave up 2 bases, with 10 bases separating them. This CDR3 region has 15 residues. CDR3 sequence: CASSLVGDLTDTQYF. DNA for the CDR3: TGCGCCAGCAGCTTGGTCGGAGACCTCACAGATACGCAGTATTTT.

J is TRBJ2-5 and V is TRBV6-5, with D perhaps assigned TRBD1 or TRBD2 (6 bases each). The length of the CDR3 is 13 residues. Germline V CDR1 and CDR2: MNHEY, SVGAGI. The V end lost 2 bases, the J end lost 7 bases, and 11 bases lay between the germline ends. The CDR3 spells CASSYPKGGTQYF. CDR3 DNA sequence: TGTGCCAGCAGTTACCCGAAGGGGGGGACCCAGTACTTC.

The chain joins TRBV27 to TRBJ1-2; D remains ambiguous. CDR3 length: 14 residues. Germline lookup yields CDR1 MNHEY and CDR2 SMNVEV (reference sequence). Trimming stripped 5 bases from V and 4 bases from J, with 14 bases between. Here the CDR3 reads CASSPRDGSYGYTF. CDR3 DNA: TGTGCCAGCAGTCCCCGGGATGGAAGCTATGGCTACACCTTC.

The genes are TRBV7-9 and TRBJ2-4; 8 bases match TRBD1. J was trimmed by 7 bases and V by 5 bases; bases with no gene match: 10. Germline loops: CDR1 SEHNR, CDR2 FQNEAQ (reference sequence). The CDR3 extends over 15 amino acids. CDR3 sequence: CASSPRFTGGNIQYF. In nucleotides, the CDR3 is TGTGCCAGCAGCCCCCGATTCACAGGGGGGAACATTCAGTACTTC.

The CDR3 DNA reads TGTGCCAGCAGTCCCCAGGCGGGGGCTGGCTACACCTTC. Translating gives CASSPQAGAGYTF. V is TRBV6-1 and J is TRBJ1-2; weak D call: TRBD1 (6 bases). Germline V gene sequence: CDR1 MNHNS, CDR2 SASEGT. CDR3 length equals 13 residues. Trimming removed 5 bases from V and 7 bases from J, with 14 bases in between.

This CDR3 is CASSDSGSQPQHF. The CDR3 DNA sequence: TGTGCCAGCTCCGATTCGGGGTCTCAGCCCCAGCATTTT. The chain recombines TRBV18 with TRBJ1-5; D remains ambiguous. This CDR3 has 13 residues. From germline, CDR1 is KGHSH and CDR2 LQKENI. V shed 6 bases and J shed 6 bases, with 12 bases lying between them.

The V gene is TRBV6-5, the J gene TRBJ2-2; 10 bases align to TRBD2. Trimming took 6 bases from V and 6 from J; bases not matched to a gene: 4. This CDR3 has 14 residues. CDR1 and CDR2 (germline): MNHEY, SVGAGI. CDR3 residues: CASSRSGRPGELFF. The CDR3 bases are TGTGCCAGCAGCCGTAGCGGGAGGCCCGGGGAGCTGTTTTTT.

V gene TRBV11-1 combines with J gene TRBJ2-4, with D possibly matching TRBD1 (5 bases). The CDR3 spans 12 residues. V was pared by 8 bases and J by 8 bases, with 13 bases between. CDR1 and CDR2 from the germline V gene are SGHAT and FQDESV (reference sequence). CDR3 loop: CASLRGWDIQYF. CDR3 nucleotides: TGTGCCAGCTTAAGGGGCTGGGACATTCAGTACTTC.

The chain is built from TRBV5-1 and TRBJ2-7; D possibly corresponds to TRBD2 (7 bases). Trimming removed 5 bases at V and 0 bases at J, with 15 bases between. The CDR3 contains 15 residues. Germline V gene sequence: CDR1 SGHRS, CDR2 YFSETQ. The CDR3 is CASSSDGGRSYEQYF. In DNA, the CDR3 is TGCGCCAGCAGTTCGGACGGGGGGCGCTCCTACGAGCAGTACTTC.

As to this clone: The same CDR3 also results from other DNA sequences found in this sample. V usage is TRBV5-6 and J usage is TRBJ2-5, with D possibly called TRBD1 or TRBD2 (6 bases each). This CDR3 has 14 residues. Trimming removed 1 base at V and 1 base at J, with 8 bases between. Germline V gene lookup returns CDR1 SGHDT and CDR2 YYEEEE. The CDR3, as DNA: TGTGCCAGCAGCTTGCCGGGGGCCCAAGAGACCCAGTACTTC. It codes for CASSLPGAQETQYF.

The J gene is TRBJ1-2, the V gene TRBV28; D perhaps matches TRBD1 (5 bases). Germline assignment: CDR1 MDHEN and CDR2 SYDVKM. V lost 5 bases and J 2 bases, leaving 18 bases between the germline ends. The CDR3 length is 16 residues. The CDR3 bases are TGTGCCAGCAGTCAGACTTCCGGGACGGTCAACTATGGCTACACCTTC. Translated, it gives CASSQTSGTVNYGYTF.

The J gene is TRBJ2-2, the V gene TRBV6-1; D is perhaps TRBD2 (6 bases). The CDR3 consists of 13 residues. Germline loops: CDR1 MNHNS, CDR2 SASEGT. The germline V and J ends were trimmed by 3 bases and 7 bases, with 9 bases remaining between them. CDR3 bases: TGTGCCAGCAGTGAGGAGGGAATCGGGGAGCTGTTTTTT. Translation gives CASSEEGIGELFF.

This clone was counted once. The CDR3 sequence is CASSGSGANVLTF. The CDR3 DNA reads TGTGCCAGCAGCGGCTCTGGGGCCAACGTCCTGACTTTC. The rearrangement joins TRBV5-4 to TRBJ2-6; D gene unclear. The CDR3 has 13 amino acids. CDR1 SGHNT and CDR2 YYREEE come from the germline V gene (reference sequence). Trimming took 4 bases from V and 0 from J, leaving 2 bases between them.

This chain joins TRBV2 and TRBJ2-7; 10 bases fit TRBD2. Germline CDR1 SNHLY, CDR2 FYNNEI. CDR3 length equals 13 residues. V trimming: 7 bases; J trimming: 5 bases; junction bases outside the gene matches: 5. In DNA, the CDR3 is TGTGCCAGCACGTCTAGCGGGAGCCACGAGCAGTACTTC. This encodes CASTSSGSHEQYF.

Details on this clone: Other DNA sequences in this specimen translate into the identical CDR3. This rearrangement joins TRBV29-1 to TRBJ1-5; D gene unclear. V lost 4 bases, J lost 1 base, and 8 bases lay in between. Germline CDR1 reads SQVTM; CDR2 reads ANQGSEA. The CDR3 consists of 13 residues. The CDR3 sequence is CSVGEHSNQPQHF. The CDR3 nucleotides read TGCAGCGTTGGAGAGCACAGCAATCAGCCCCAGCATTTT.

The V gene is TRBV12-5, the J gene TRBJ2-2; 10 bases fit TRBD2. The CDR3 is 14 residues long. Germline-derived CDR1 and CDR2 are LGHNT and FRNRAP. Trimming cost V 8 bases and J 7 bases; bases outside gene matches: 7. The CDR3 loop is CASSLAGAVGELFF. The CDR3 nucleotides read TGTGCTAGTTCCCTAGCGGGAGCGGTCGGGGAGCTGTTTTTT.

V and J are TRBV6-7 and TRBJ2-7; 7 bases line up with TRBD1. TRBV6-7 is designated an ORF whose function remains uncertain. The CDR3 is made up of 18 amino acids. J was trimmed by 2 bases and V by 4 bases; bases with no gene match: 17. Here the CDR3 DNA reads TGTGCCAGCAGTTCCACCATCTTACAGGGGCCGATGGCCTACGAGCAGTACTTC. Amino acids: CASSSTILQGPMAYEQYF.

J is TRBJ2-7 and V is TRBV7-9, with 9 bases that match TRBD1. This CDR3 spans 12 amino acids. CDR1 and CDR2 from the germline V gene are SEHNR and FQNEAQ (reference sequence). The ends lost 11 bases at V and 3 bases at J; junction bases unmatched: 5. The CDR3 spells CAGTGGGYEQYF. CDR3 bases: TGTGCCGGAACAGGGGGCGGCTACGAGCAGTACTTC.

The V call is TRBV2, the J call TRBJ2-6; D remains ambiguous. Germline values: CDR1 SNHLY, CDR2 FYNNEI. The CDR3 spans 17 residues. Trimming left V 4 bases short and J 1 base short, with 14 bases between. CDR3 bases: TGTGCCAGCAGTGGGTCGGCAGCCAGATCTGGGGCCAACGTCCTGACTTTC. Translated: CASSGSAARSGANVLTF.

The genes are TRBV9 and TRBJ1-1, with 7 bases lining up with TRBD1. The V gene end was trimmed by 4 bases and the J gene end by 7 bases; junction bases not matched to a gene: 10. The CDR3 has 14 amino acids. Germline V lookup: CDR1 SGDLS, CDR2 YYNGEE. CDR3 nucleotides: TGTGCCAGCAGCTTATCTTGGGACAGCTATGAAGCTTTCTTT. This gives the protein CASSLSWDSYEAFF.